These 16 T cell receptor beta chains were all obtained from the same sample, sequenced in a study of CD8 T cells in Susac syndrome. Random hexamers were used to reverse transcribe the RNA input (roughly 0.5 to 1 ug). One entry per CDR3 protein results from TCRdb running MiXCR on the immunoSEQ multiplex PCR reads. In the table there are about 140,000 distinct CDR3 sequences, about 93% of which are singletons. The sample comprised CD8+ T cells from PBMCs. Receptors originate from a human donor in good health.

V gene TRBV4-3 combines with J gene TRBJ1-2; perhaps TRBD1 as D (5 bases). V lost 5 bases, J lost 11 bases, and 15 bases lay in between. The CDR3 spans 12 residues. Germline V gene lookup returns CDR1 LGHNA and CDR2 YSLEER. The CDR3, as DNA: TGCGCCAGCAGCTCCCGGGGGAAAAGTTACACCTTC. It encodes CASSSRGKSYTF.

This chain links TRBV3-1 with TRBJ1-2, with a weak D call TRBD1 (5 bases). Germline CDR1 is LGHDT and CDR2 is YNNKEL (reference sequence). Trimming shortened V by 4 bases and J by 4 bases, and 10 bases separated the two germline ends. The CDR3 has 13 amino acids. Here the CDR3 reads CASSPKGLYGYTF. CDR3 DNA sequence: TGTGCCAGCAGCCCAAAGGGGCTCTATGGCTACACCTTC.

This clonotype was seen once. This chain links TRBV27 with TRBJ2-7, with no clear D. The CDR3 contains 15 residues. Trimming shortened V by 5 bases and J by 3 bases, and 17 bases separated the two germline ends. Looked up from germline, CDR1 is MNHEY and CDR2 is SMNVEV (reference sequence). The CDR3 DNA reads TGTGCCAGCAGTAGTCTGAGCACCTCCGACTACGAGCAGTACTTC. Protein sequence: CASSSLSTSDYEQYF.

V is TRBV9 and J is TRBJ1-2; TRBD1 agrees at 9 bases. Germline CDR1 and CDR2: SGDLS and YYNGEE. The trim removed 4 bases at V and 3 bases at J, leaving 10 bases unmatched. The CDR3 length is 16 residues. The CDR3 protein is CASSKAGTGRHYGYTF. CDR3 DNA sequence: TGTGCCAGCAGCAAGGCAGGGACAGGGCGCCACTATGGCTACACCTTC.

The chain links TRBV20-1 to TRBJ2-1; 8 bases fit TRBD2. The CDR3 has 14 residues. The V segment lost 6 bases and the J segment 0 bases; nucleotides outside the gene matches: 4. The germline V gene encodes CDR1 DFQATT and CDR2 SNEGSKA (reference sequence). The CDR3 sequence is CSAVSGNSYNEQFF. The CDR3 DNA reads TGCAGTGCCGTTAGCGGGAACTCCTACAATGAGCAGTTCTTC.

This chain joins TRBV15 and TRBJ1-2, with a possible D match to TRBD1 (6 bases). Germline loops: CDR1 LNHNV, CDR2 YYDKDF (reference sequence). This CDR3 spans 13 amino acids. V gave up 6 bases and J gave up 7 bases, with 15 bases separating them. CDR3 in DNA: TGTGCCACCAGTTTTGGGGGCGCAAGTGGCTACACCTTC. Protein sequence: CATSFGGASGYTF.

J is TRBJ2-7 and V is TRBV12-3 or TRBV12-4; the D gene is possibly TRBD2 (5 bases). Trimming took off 3 bases at V and 5 bases at J, with 14 bases between the two ends. The CDR3 totals 14 residues. CDR3 bases: TGTGCCAGCAGTTTGAACGGGGTTTTGAACGAGCAGTACTTC. It translates to CASSLNGVLNEQYF.

Turning to this clonotype: Compared with germline, one end of the junction differs, possibly owing to a read error. The rearrangement joins TRBV20-1 to TRBJ2-7, with 9 bases that match TRBD2. The V gene's germline CDR1 is DFQATT and CDR2 SNEGSKA (reference sequence). The CDR3 runs to 16 residues. This CDR3 is CSARDRGASGEIVEDF. The DNA of the CDR3 is TGCAGTGCTAGAGATAGGGGGGCTAGCGGGGAGATAGTGGAGGACTTC.

The V call is TRBV4-3, the J call TRBJ2-1; TRBD1 aligns across 8 bases. CDR3 size: 16 residues. Germline V gene lookup returns CDR1 LGHNA and CDR2 YSLEER. V lost 0 bases and J lost 4; bases outside the gene matches: 5. DNA for the CDR3: TGCGCCAGCAGCCAAGATAGGGACAGGAGTTACAATGAGCAGTTCTTC. This sequence encodes CASSQDRDRSYNEQFF.

The CDR3 DNA sequence: TGTGCCTGGAGTGTAGGGGCGGTCAGCAATCAGCCCCAGCATTTT. Protein sequence: CAWSVGAVSNQPQHF. This chain connects TRBV30 to TRBJ1-5, with a tentative D call TRBD1 (5 bases). Per germline, CDR1 GTSNPN and CDR2 SVGIG (reference sequence). V was shortened by 0 bases and J by 1 base, with 10 bases between the two germline ends. This CDR3 region has 15 residues.

J is TRBJ2-1 and V is TRBV11-2; D remains unclear. Germline loops: CDR1 SGHAT, CDR2 FQNNGV. V lost 0 bases and J 2 bases, leaving 8 bases between the germline ends. The CDR3 runs to 15 residues. CDR3 amino acids: CASSLEGGTYNEQFF. In nucleotides, the CDR3 is TGTGCCAGCAGCTTAGAGGGCGGTACCTACAATGAGCAGTTCTTC.

The chain is built from TRBV27 and TRBJ2-7; maybe TRBD2 (6 bases). The V and J ends lost 6 bases and 7 bases respectively, with 16 bases between them. This CDR3 contains 13 residues. Per germline, CDR1 MNHEY and CDR2 SMNVEV (reference sequence). The CDR3 sequence: CASRGLAPGEQYF. The DNA of the CDR3 is TGTGCCAGCAGGGGACTGGCCCCTGGAGAGCAGTACTTC.

This chain links TRBV4-1 with TRBJ1-5, with TRBD1 as a possible D gene (6 bases). The V gene lost 2 bases and the J gene lost 7 bases, with 9 bases spanning the gap. Germline CDR1 is MGHRA and CDR2 is YSYEKL. CDR3 length: 13 amino acids. CDR3 sequence reads: CASSQRTDQPQHF. The CDR3 coding sequence is TGCGCCAGCAGCCAAAGGACAGACCAGCCCCAGCATTTT.

The chain combines TRBV5-6 with TRBJ2-1; a weak D match, TRBD2 (6 bases). In germline, CDR1 is SGHDT, CDR2 YYEEEE. This CDR3 comprises 15 residues. V was clipped by 4 bases and J by 0 bases, with 11 bases between them. Written as DNA, the CDR3 is TGTGCCAGCAGCCCCATAGCGGACTCCTACAATGAGCAGTTCTTC. Protein product: CASSPIADSYNEQFF.

The chain recombines TRBV15 with TRBJ1-5; no firm D call. V was shortened by 3 bases and J by 3 bases, with 12 bases between the two germline ends. From germline, CDR1 is LNHNV and CDR2 YYDKDF (reference sequence). The CDR3 consists of 15 residues. The CDR3 region is CATSRRDSSNQPQHF. Written as DNA, the CDR3 is TGTGCCACCAGCAGGAGAGACTCTTCCAATCAGCCCCAGCATTTT.

The chain is built from TRBV25-1 and TRBJ2-1; 7 bases are a match to TRBD1. The CDR3 has 16 residues. CDR1 and CDR2 (germline): MGHDK, SYGVNS. The junction had 6 bases not matched to a gene; V was cut back by 4 bases and J by 0 bases. This chain's CDR3 is CASSGTGLSSYNEQFF. The CDR3 coding sequence is TGTGCCAGCAGTGGGACAGGCCTAAGCTCCTACAATGAGCAGTTCTTC.